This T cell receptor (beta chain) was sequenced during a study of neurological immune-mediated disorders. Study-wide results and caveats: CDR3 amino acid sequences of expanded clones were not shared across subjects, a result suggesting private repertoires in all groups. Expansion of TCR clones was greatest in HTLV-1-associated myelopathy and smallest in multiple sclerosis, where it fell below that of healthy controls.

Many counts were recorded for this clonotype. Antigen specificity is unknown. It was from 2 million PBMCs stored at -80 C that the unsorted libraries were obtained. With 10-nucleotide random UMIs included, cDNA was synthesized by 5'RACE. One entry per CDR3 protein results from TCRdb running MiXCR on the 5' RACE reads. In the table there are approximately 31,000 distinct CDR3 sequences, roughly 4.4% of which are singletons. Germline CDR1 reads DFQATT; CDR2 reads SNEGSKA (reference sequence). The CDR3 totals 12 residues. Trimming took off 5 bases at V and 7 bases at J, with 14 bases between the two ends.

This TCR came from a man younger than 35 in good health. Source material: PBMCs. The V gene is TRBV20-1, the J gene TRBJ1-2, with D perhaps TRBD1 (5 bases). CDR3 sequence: CSASGQSSGYTF. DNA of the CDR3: TGCAGTGCTTCAGGGCAGTCATCTGGCTACACCTTC.